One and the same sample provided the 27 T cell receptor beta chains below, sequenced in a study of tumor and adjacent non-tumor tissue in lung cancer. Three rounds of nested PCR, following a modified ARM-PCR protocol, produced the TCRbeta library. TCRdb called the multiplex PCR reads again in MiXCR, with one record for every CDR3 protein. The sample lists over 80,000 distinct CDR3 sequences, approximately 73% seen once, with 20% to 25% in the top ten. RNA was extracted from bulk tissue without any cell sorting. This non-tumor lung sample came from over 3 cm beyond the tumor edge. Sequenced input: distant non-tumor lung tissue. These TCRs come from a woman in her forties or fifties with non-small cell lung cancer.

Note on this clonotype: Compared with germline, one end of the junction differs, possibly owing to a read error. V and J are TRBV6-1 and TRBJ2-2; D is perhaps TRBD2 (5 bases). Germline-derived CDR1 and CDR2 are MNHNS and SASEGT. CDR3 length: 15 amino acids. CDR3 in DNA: TGTGACAGCAGTGAGTTAGCGTGGAATACCGGGGAGCTGTTTTTT. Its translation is CDSSELAWNTGELFF.

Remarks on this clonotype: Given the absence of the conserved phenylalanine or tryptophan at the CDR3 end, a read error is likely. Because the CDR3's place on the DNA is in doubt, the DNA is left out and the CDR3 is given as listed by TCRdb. The chain's CDR3 is CASSDQAHYELYS. The chain is built from TRBV6-1 and TRBJ2-7. Looked up from germline, CDR1 is MNHNS and CDR2 is SASEGT. Inclusive of both ends, the CDR3 amounts to 13 amino acids.

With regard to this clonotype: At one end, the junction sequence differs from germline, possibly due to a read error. CDR3 DNA sequence: TGTGCCAGCAACATTGACAGGGGCTACGAGCAATACTTC. Residues: CASNIDRGYEQYF. The rearrangement links TRBV5-5 to TRBJ2-7, with 8 nucleotides matching TRBD1. This CDR3 is built from 13 residues. Germline CDR1 SGHKS, CDR2 YYEKEE (reference sequence).

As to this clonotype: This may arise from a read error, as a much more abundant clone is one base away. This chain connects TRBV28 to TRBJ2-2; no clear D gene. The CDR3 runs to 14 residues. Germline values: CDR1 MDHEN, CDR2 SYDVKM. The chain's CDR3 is CVSSVRAAVGELFF. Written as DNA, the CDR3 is TGTGTCAGCAGCGTTCGCGCGGCGGTCGGGGAGCTGTTTTTT.

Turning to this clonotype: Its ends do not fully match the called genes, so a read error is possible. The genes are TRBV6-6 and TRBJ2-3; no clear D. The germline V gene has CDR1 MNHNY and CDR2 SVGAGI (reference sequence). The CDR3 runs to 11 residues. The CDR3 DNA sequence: TGTGCCTGCAGTCGTTTAGATACGCAGTATTTT. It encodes CACSRLDTQYF.

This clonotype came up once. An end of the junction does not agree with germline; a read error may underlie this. In DNA form, the CDR3 reads TGCAGTGCTAGAGATAGTCAGGGATCCCAAGAGACCCAGTGCTTC. Translation: CSARDSQGSQETQCF. The chain has TRBV20-1 and TRBJ2-5, with D possibly matching TRBD1 (5 bases). Per germline, CDR1 DFQATT and CDR2 SNEGSKA (reference sequence). This CDR3 region has 15 residues.

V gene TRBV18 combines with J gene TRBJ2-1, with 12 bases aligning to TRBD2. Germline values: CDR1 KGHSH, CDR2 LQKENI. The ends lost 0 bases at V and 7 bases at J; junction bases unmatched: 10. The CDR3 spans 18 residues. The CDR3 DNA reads TGTGCCAGCTCACCACCCCAAGGGACTAGCGGGCGGACGAATGAGCAGTTCTTC. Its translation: CASSPPQGTSGRTNEQFF.

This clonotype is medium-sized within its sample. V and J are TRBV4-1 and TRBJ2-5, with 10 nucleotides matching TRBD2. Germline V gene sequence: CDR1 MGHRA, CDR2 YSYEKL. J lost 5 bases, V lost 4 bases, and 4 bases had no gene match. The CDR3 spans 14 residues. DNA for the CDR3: TGCGCCAGCAGCCCTAGCGGGAGACATGAGACCCAGTACTTC. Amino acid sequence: CASSPSGRHETQYF.

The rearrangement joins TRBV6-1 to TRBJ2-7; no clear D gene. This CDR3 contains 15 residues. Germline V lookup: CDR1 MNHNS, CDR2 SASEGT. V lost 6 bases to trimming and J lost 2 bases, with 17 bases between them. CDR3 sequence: CASSKGTDSTYEQYF. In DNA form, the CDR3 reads TGTGCCAGCAGCAAGGGTACAGATTCTACCTACGAGCAGTACTTC.

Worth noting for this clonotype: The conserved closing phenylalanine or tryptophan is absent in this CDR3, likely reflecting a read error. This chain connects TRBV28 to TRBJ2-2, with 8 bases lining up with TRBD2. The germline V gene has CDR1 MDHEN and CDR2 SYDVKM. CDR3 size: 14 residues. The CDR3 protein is CTNSSTSAAGELFL. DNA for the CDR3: TGTACCAACAGTTCGACTAGCGCGGCCGGGGAGCTGTTTCTT.

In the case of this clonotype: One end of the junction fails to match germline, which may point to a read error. Written as DNA, the CDR3 is TGTACCAGCAGTGAAGATCCCGGGAGGGTCACCGGTGAGCTGTTTTTT. This translates into CTSSEDPGRVTGELFF. The chain has TRBV6-1 and TRBJ2-2; 8 bases are a match to TRBD2. Looked up from germline, CDR1 is MNHNS and CDR2 is SASEGT. The CDR3 is 16 residues long.

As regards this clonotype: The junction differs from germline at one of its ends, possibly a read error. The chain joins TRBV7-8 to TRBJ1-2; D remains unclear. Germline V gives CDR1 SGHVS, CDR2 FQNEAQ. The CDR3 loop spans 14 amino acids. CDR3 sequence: CASSLASVGHGYTF. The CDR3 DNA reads TGTGCCAGCAGCCTAGCGTCGGTGGGTCATGGCTACACCTTC.

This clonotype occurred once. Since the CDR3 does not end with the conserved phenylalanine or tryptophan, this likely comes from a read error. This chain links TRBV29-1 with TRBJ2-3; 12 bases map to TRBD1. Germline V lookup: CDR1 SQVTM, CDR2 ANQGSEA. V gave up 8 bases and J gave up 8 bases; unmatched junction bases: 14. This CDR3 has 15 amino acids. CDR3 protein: CSIEIRDRGRGTQYL. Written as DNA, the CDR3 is TGCAGCATAGAAATCCGGGACAGGGGGCGGGGTACGCAGTATCTT.

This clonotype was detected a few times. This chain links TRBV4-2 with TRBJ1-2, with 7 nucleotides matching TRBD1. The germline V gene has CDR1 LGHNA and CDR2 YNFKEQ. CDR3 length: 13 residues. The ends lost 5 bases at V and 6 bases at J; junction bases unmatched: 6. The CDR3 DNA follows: TGTGCCAGCAGCATACAGGGGATCAATGGCTACACCTTC. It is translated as CASSIQGINGYTF.

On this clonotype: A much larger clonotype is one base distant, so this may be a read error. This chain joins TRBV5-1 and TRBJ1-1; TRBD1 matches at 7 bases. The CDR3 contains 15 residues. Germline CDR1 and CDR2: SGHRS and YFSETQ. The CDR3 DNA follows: TGCACCAGCAGCTTGGTGACAGGGCGGAACACTGAAGCTTTCTTT. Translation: CTSSLVTGRNTEAFF.

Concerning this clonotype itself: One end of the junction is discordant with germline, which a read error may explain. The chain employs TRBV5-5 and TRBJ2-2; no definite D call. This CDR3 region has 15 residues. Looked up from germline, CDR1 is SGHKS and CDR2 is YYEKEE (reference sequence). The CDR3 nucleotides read TGTGACAGCAGCTTGGAGCGTACGAACACCGTGGAGCTGTTTTTT. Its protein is CDSSLERTNTVELFF.

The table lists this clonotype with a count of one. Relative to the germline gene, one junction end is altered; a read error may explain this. The CDR3 DNA follows: TGTGACAGCAGTGCTGGGCTCTTAGGGACCCAGTACTTC. Its protein product is CDSSAGLLGTQYF. This chain uses TRBV6-1 with TRBJ2-5; D is undetermined. Germline CDR1 is MNHNS and CDR2 is SASEGT. The CDR3 is made up of 13 amino acids.

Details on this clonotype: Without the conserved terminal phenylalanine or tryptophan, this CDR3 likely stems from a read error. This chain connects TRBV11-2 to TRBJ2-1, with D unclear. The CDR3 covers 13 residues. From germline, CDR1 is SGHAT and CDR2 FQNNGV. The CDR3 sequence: CTSSLEAGGEQFI. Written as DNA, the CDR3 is TGTACCAGCAGCTTAGAGGCAGGCGGTGAGCAGTTCATC.

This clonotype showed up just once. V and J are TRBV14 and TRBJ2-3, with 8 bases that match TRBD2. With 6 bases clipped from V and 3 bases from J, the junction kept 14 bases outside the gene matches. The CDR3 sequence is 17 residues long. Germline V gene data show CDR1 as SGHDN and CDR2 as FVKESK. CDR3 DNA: TGTGCCAGCAGGCAACAGAGAAGCGGGGGACGAACAGATACGCAGTATTTT. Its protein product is CASRQQRSGGRTDTQYF.

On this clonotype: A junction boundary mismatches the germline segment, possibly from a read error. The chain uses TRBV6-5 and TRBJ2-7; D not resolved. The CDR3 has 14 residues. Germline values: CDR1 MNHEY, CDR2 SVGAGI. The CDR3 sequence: CASSYSRRAYEQYF. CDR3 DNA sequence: TGTGCCAGCAGTTACTCCCGGAGAGCCTACGAACAGTACTTC.

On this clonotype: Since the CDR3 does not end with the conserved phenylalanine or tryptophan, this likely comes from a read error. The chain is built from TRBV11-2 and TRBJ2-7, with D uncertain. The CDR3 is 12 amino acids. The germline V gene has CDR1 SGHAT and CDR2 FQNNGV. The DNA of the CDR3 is TGTGACAGCAGCTTAAGCAGTGGGGAGCAGTACTTA. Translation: CDSSLSSGEQYL.

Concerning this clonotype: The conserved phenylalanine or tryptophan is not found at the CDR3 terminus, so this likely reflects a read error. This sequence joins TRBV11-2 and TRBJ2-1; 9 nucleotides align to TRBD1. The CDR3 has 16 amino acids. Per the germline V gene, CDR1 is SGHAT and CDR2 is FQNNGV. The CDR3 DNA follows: TGTGCCAGCAGCTTGGAATCGGGACAGGGATACACTGAGCAGTTCCTC. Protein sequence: CASSLESGQGYTEQFL.

The CDR3 is CASRDSFATYNEYFF. CDR3 bases: TGTGCCAGCAGAGATAGCTTTGCTACCTATAATGAGTATTTCTTC. The V gene is TRBV6-1, the J gene TRBJ2-1, with D unresolved. CDR3 length: 15 residues. Germline V gene lookup returns CDR1 MNHNS and CDR2 SASEGT. Trimming cost V 6 bases and J 16 bases, with 28 bases left between them.

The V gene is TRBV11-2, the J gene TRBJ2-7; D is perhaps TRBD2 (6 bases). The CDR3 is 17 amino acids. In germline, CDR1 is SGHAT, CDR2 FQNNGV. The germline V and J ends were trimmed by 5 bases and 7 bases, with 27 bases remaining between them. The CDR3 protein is CASSPWTIRRALWEQYF. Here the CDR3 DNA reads TGTGCCAGCAGCCCCTGGACTATCAGGAGGGCATTGTGGGAGCAGTACTTC.

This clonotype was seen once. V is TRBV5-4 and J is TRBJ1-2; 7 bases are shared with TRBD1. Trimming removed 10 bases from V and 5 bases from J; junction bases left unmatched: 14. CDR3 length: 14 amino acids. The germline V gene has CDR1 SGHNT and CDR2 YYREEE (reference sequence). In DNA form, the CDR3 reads TGTGCCGGCAACCTAGGGACAGACCAATATGGCTACACCTTC. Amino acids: CAGNLGTDQYGYTF. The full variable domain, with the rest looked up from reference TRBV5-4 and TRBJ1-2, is ETGVTQSPTHLIKTRGQQVTLRCSSQSGHNTVSWYQQALGQGPQFIFQYYREEENGRGNFPPRFSGLQFPNYSSELNVNALELDDSALYLCAGNLGTDQYGYTFGSGTRLTVV.

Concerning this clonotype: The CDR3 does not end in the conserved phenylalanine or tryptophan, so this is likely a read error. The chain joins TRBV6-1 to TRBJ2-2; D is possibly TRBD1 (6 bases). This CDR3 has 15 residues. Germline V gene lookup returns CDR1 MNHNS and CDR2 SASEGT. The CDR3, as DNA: TGTGTCTCGAATAGGGGGAGCGTGTACACCGGGGAGCTGTTTATT. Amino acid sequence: CVSNRGSVYTGELFI.

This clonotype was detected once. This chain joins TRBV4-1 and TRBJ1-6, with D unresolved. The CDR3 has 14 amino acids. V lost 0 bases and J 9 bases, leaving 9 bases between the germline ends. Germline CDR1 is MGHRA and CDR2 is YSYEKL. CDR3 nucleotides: TGCGCCAGCAGCCAAGAGTCAGTAGCTTCACCCCTCCACTTT. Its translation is CASSQESVASPLHF.